A selection of T cell receptor beta chains follows, all from one sample in a study of blood T cell repertoires in COVID-19. Generated by immunoSEQ multiplex PCR, the TCRdb table keeps only in-frame clones and is missing some. The data show some 170,000 clones, around 84% seen once. Sequencing was performed on PBMCs or T cells enriched from blood (not recorded which). The receptors here all came from a man between 50 and 59 years old who had recovered from COVID-19. Each CDR3 is given with its conserved first and last residue. Fields, in order: V gene, clone size, J gene, D gene, CDR3 DNA, CDR3 protein. A D gene is named only where the DNA matches it firmly. Size tells how often a clone was seen (once, few, many) or the class of an expanded clone, and some rows leave it out.

TRBV19	-	TRBJ1-5	TRBD1	TGTGCCAGTAATTCTCGGACAGGGGGCTTTGGTTATCAGCCCCAGCATTTT	CASNSRTGGFGYQPQHF
TRBV30	once	TRBJ1-2	TRBD1	TGTGCCTGGAGTGAACCCTCGACAGGGCGTTCGGGCTACACCTTC	CAWSEPSTGRSGYTF
TRBV27	-	TRBJ1-1	-	TGTGCCAGCGCTCCATCCCGGGGGGCCAATGAAGCTTTCTTT	CASAPSRGANEAFF
TRBV2	-	TRBJ1-3	-	TGTGCCAGCACGCGGGAGAGTGGAAACACCATATATTTT	CASTRESGNTIYF
TRBV11-2	-	TRBJ1-2	-	TGTGCCAGCAGCTCCCAGGGATCCGCTGGCTACACCTTC	CASSSQGSAGYTF
TRBV5-6	once	TRBJ2-7	-	TGTGCCAGCAGCCGACAACACTACGAGCAGTACTTC	CASSRQHYEQYF
TRBV5-8	-	TRBJ1-2	TRBD1	TGTGCCAGCAGCCGGGGACAGCACACCTCCTATGGCTACACCTTC	CASSRGQHTSYGYTF
TRBV4-1	-	TRBJ1-2	TRBD1	TGCGCCAGCAGCCTGGGAAACGAGGGGACAGGGGGCGGGTATGGCTACACCTTC	CASSLGNEGTGGGYGYTF
TRBV28	-	TRBJ1-4	-	TGTGCCAGCAGTTTCAGGGGACCTAATGAAAAACTGTTTTTT	CASSFRGPNEKLFF
TRBV7-8	-	TRBJ2-7	-	TGTGCCAGCAGCACAGGGACCGACTATCCCTACGAGCAGTACTTC	CASSTGTDYPYEQYF
TRBV24-1	-	TRBJ2-3	TRBD1	TGTGCCACCAGTGATTTCGGACAGGGGATCACAGATACGCAGTATTTT	CATSDFGQGITDTQYF
TRBV19	-	TRBJ2-7	TRBD1	TGTGCCAGTAGTGGCGACAGGGGGCCACACGAGCAGTACTTC	CASSGDRGPHEQYF
TRBV14	-	TRBJ1-2	-	TGTGCCAGCAGCCAAGTTGGGGCAGGGCCCTATGGCTACACCTTC	CASSQVGAGPYGYTF
TRBV6-5	-	TRBJ2-7	TRBD1	TGTGCCAGCAGATCCACAGGGGAAATAAATTACGAGCAGTACTTC	CASRSTGEINYEQYF
TRBV14	-	TRBJ2-3	TRBD2	TGTGCCAGCAGCCAAGATCTGGCGGGGGGCACAGATACGCAGTATTTT	CASSQDLAGGTDTQYF
TRBV28	-	TRBJ2-5	TRBD2	TGTGCCAGCAGTTTAACCGGGACTAGCGGGGCCCAGTACTTC	CASSLTGTSGAQYF
TRBV7-9	-	TRBJ2-1	TRBD2	TGTGCCAGCAGCTTAAAGTTCACTAGCGGGGGATCGCACAATGAGCAGTTCTTC	CASSLKFTSGGSHNEQFF
TRBV7-2	-	TRBJ1-4	-	TGTGCCAGCAGCGCCACCTACAGGGTAACTAATGAAAAACTGTTTTTT	CASSATYRVTNEKLFF
TRBV6-4	-	TRBJ2-1	TRBD1	TGTGCCAGCAGTGCCCGACAGGGGGCTAATGAGCAGTTCTTC	CASSARQGANEQFF
TRBV27	once	TRBJ1-5	TRBD1	TGTGCCAGCAGTGAGGACAGGGGTAGCAATCAGCCCCAGCATTTT	CASSEDRGSNQPQHF
TRBV14	-	TRBJ1-2	-	TGTGCCAGCAGCCAAGAAGGAGGGGCGAGGGGCTACACCTTC	CASSQEGGARGYTF
TRBV3-1/TRBV3-2	-	TRBJ2-7	TRBD2	TGTGCCAGCAGCCAGTTGCGGGGGGGTGGCGAGCAGTACTTC	CASSQLRGGGEQYF
TRBV6-5	-	TRBJ1-5	-	TGTGCCAGCCCTTCAAGACAGTCTTCTTCGCCCCAGCATTTT	CASPSRQSSSPQHF